The rows below give T cell receptor beta chains drawn from one sample of a study. TCRdb analysed the 5' RACE reads with MiXCR anew, one entry per CDR3 protein. The table shows some 62,000 distinct CDR3 sequences, with roughly 22% occurring only once. The specimen sequenced was memory CD4+ T cells sorted from a lymph node. The receptor set was obtained from a female donor with breast cancer. The CDR3 runs from the conserved cysteine through the conserved F or W. Fields, in order: CDR3 DNA, CDR3 protein, clone size, V gene, D gene, J gene, CDR3 length. A D gene is named only where the DNA matches it firmly. For some rows the clone size is stated as once, few or many, or as a class when expanded; others skip it.

TGCAGCGTTGAAGATCGGGGGGCGAGCACAGATACGCAGTATTTT CSVEDRGASTDTQYF many TRBV29-1 NA TRBJ2-3 15
TGTGCCAGCAGTTTACCAAGCCAAGAGACCCAGTACTTC CASSLPSQETQYF NA TRBV28 NA TRBJ2-5 13
TGTGCCAGCAGCAAATGGGACGCAAAGTATAGCAATCAGCCCCAGCATTTT CASSKWDAKYSNQPQHF few TRBV28 NA TRBJ1-5 17
TGTGCCAGCAGCTTAGGAGGGGATCGTAGCAATCAGCCCCAGCATTTT CASSLGGDRSNQPQHF NA TRBV5-5 NA TRBJ1-5 16
TGTGCCAGCAGCCCCGGACAGGGCCCCACAGATACGCAGTATTTT CASSPGQGPTDTQYF NA TRBV7-9 TRBD1 TRBJ2-3 15
TGCGCCAGCTCGTGGCAGAGCGGGAGTAATGAGCAGTTCTTC CASSWQSGSNEQFF few TRBV4-3 TRBD2 TRBJ2-1 14
TGTGCCAGCAGCTTAGGAGGGGTCAACAATGAGCAGTTCTTC CASSLGGVNNEQFF NA TRBV7-2 NA TRBJ2-1 14
TGCAGTGCCAGGAGGGGGACCTATGGCTACACCTTC CSARRGTYGYTF many TRBV20-1 NA TRBJ1-2 12
TGTGCCAGCAGGCTCAGGGGGCAAACAGATACGCAGTATTTT CASRLRGQTDTQYF NA TRBV2 TRBD1 TRBJ2-3 14
TGTGCCAGCAGTGTGAACAGCGGGACTGGGACCCAGTACTTC CASSVNSGTGTQYF many TRBV27 TRBD2 TRBJ2-5 14
TGTGCCAGCAGTTACCCGGGACGGAGCAATGAGCAGTTCTTC CASSYPGRSNEQFF many TRBV6-5 NA TRBJ2-1 14
TGTGCCAGCAGCGCCAACAGGGAGAAGCAGTTCTTC CASSANREKQFF many TRBV7-2 NA TRBJ2-1 12
TGTGCCAGCAGCTGGGGACTAGCGGGAGGTCGGGAGCAGTACTTC CASSWGLAGGREQYF NA TRBV7-9 TRBD2 TRBJ2-7 15
TGCGCCAGCACCCCACAGACACCGAACACCGGGGAGCTGTTTTTT CASTPQTPNTGELFF many TRBV5-1 NA TRBJ2-2 15
TGTGCCAGCACACAGGGTCTGAACACTGAAGCTTTCTTT CASTQGLNTEAFF many TRBV12-3/TRBV12-4 NA TRBJ1-1 13
TGTGCCAGCAGCTTACTGGCGGGCAGCTCCTACGAGCAGTACTTC CASSLLAGSSYEQYF NA TRBV5-5 NA TRBJ2-7 15